This T cell receptor (beta chain) came from a study of beta chain features in type 1 diabetes. Study information: Cell yields, gender and age were comparable in patients and healthy donors.

Sequencing targeted expressed TCRB transcripts, as all isolated RNA had been reverse transcribed. Sequencing used immunoSEQ multiplex PCR; TCRdb keeps in-frame clones, though not all of them. The table includes approximately 250,000 clones, 12% to 15% detected once. Study-wide points: Reads derived from cDNA could over-represent cells showing high TCR expression. Resolution of whether HLA type affects TCRB rearrangement was not achieved here. Although PCR might favor shorter templates, it would do so equally in patients and controls.

For this clone: Its target is unknown.

Germline V gene data show CDR1 as SGHAT and CDR2 as FQNNGV. CDR3 length: 14 amino acids. V lost 4 bases, J lost 2 bases, and 1 base stayed unmatched. V gene TRBV11-2 combines with J gene TRBJ2-1; TRBD1 matches 8 bases. Sequencing was performed on naive CD4+ T cells from blood. The receptor was isolated from a woman aged 40 to 50 in good health. CDR3 amino acids: CASSSQGAYNEQFF. In DNA form, the CDR3 reads TGTGCCAGCAGCTCACAGGGGGCCTACAATGAGCAGTTCTTC.